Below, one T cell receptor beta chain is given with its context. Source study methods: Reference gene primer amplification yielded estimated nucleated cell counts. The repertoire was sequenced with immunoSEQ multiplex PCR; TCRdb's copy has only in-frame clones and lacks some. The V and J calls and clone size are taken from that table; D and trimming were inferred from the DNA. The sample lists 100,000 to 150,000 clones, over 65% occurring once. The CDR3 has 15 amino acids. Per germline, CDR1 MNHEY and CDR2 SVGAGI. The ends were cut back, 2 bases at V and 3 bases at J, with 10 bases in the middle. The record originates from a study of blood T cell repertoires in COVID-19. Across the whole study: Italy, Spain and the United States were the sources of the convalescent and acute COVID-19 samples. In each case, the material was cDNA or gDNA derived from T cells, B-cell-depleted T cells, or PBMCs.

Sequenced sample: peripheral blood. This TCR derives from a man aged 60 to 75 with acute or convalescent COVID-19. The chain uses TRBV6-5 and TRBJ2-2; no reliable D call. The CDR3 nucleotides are TGTGCCAGCAGTTACCAGAAGGAGTACACCGGGGAGCTGTTTTTT. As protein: CASSYQKEYTGELFF.